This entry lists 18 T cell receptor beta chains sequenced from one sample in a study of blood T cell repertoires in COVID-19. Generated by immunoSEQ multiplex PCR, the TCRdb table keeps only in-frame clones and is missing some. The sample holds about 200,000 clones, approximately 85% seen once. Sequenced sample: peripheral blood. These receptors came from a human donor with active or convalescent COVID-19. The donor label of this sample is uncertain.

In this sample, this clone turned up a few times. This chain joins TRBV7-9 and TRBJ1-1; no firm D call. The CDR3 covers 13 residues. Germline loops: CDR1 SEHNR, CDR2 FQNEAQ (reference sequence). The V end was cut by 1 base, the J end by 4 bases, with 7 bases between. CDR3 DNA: TGTGCCAGCAGCTTAGTAGATATCACTGAAGCTTTCTTT. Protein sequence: CASSLVDITEAFF. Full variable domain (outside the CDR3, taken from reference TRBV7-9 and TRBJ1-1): DTGVSQNPRHKITKRGQNVTFRCDPISEHNRLYWYRQTLGQGPEFLTYFQNEAQLEKSRLLSDRFSAERPKGSFSTLEIQRTEQGDSAMYLCASSLVDITEAFFGQGTRLTVV.

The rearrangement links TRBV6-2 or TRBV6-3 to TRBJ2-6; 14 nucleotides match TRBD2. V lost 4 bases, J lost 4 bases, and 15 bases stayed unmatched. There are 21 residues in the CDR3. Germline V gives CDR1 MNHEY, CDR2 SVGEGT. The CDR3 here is CASSSTHGLAGGLGGANVLTF. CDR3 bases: TGTGCCAGCAGTTCTACTCATGGACTAGCGGGGGGCTTGGGAGGGGCCAACGTCCTGACTTTC.

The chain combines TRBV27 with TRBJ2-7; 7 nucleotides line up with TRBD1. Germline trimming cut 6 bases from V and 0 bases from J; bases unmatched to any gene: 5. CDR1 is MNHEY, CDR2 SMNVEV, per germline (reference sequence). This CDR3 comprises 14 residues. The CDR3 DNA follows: TGTGCCAGCAGCGACAGGGTTAGCTCCTACGAGCAGTACTTC. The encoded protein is CASSDRVSSYEQYF.

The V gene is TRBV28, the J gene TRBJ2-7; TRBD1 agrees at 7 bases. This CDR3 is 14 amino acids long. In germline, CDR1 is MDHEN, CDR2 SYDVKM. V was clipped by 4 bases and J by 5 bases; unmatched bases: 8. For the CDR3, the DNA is TGTGCCAGCAGTTCCCCGACAGGGATCAACGAGCAGTACTTC. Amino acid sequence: CASSSPTGINEQYF.

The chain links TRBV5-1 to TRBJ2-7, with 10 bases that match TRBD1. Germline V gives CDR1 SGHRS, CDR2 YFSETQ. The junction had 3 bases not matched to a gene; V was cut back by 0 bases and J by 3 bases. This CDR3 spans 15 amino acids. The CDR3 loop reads CASSLGGTGDYEQYF. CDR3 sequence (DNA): TGCGCCAGCAGCTTGGGTGGGACAGGGGACTACGAGCAGTACTTC.

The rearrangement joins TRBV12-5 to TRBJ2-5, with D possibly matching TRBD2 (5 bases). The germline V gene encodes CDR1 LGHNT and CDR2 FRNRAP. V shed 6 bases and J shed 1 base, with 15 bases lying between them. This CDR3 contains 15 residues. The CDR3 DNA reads TGTGCTAGTGGGAGACGGTCGGGAACCCAAGAGACCCAGTACTTC. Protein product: CASGRRSGTQETQYF. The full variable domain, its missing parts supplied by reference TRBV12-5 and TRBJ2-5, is DARVTQTPRHKVTEMGQEVTMRCQPILGHNTVFWYRQTMMQGLELLAYFRNRAPLDDSGMPKDRFSAEMPDATLATLKIQPSEPRDSAVYFCASGRRSGTQETQYFGPGTRLLVL.

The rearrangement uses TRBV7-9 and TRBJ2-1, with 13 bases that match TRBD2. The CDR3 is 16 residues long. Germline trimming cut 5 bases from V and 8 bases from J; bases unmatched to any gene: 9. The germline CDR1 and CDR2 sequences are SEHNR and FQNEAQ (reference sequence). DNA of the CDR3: TGTGCCAGCAGCATGCCCGGGACTAGCGGGATGGATGAGCAGTTCTTC. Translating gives CASSMPGTSGMDEQFF.

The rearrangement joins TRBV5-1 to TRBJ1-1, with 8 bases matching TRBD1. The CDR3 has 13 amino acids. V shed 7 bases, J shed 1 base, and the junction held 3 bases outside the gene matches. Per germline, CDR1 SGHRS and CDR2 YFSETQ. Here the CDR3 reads CASSDRENTEAFF. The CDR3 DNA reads TGCGCCAGCTCGGACAGGGAGAACACTGAAGCTTTCTTT.

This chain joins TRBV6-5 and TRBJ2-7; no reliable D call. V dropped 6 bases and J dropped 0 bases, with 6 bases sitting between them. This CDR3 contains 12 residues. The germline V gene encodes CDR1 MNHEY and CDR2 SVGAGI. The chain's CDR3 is CASSHSSYEQYF. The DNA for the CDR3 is TGTGCCAGCAGCCACAGCTCCTACGAGCAGTACTTC.

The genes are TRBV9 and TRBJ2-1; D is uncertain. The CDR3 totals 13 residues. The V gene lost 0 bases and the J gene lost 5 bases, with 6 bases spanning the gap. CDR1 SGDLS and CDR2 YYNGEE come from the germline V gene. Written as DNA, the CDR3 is TGTGCCAGCAGCGTAGACAGACACAATGAGCAGTTCTTC. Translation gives CASSVDRHNEQFF.

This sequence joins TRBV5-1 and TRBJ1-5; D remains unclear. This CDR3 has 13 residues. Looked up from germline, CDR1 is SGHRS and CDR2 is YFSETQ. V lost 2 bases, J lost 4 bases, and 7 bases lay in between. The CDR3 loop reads CASSLMRNQPQHF. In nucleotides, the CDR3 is TGCGCCAGCAGCTTAATGAGAAATCAGCCCCAGCATTTT.

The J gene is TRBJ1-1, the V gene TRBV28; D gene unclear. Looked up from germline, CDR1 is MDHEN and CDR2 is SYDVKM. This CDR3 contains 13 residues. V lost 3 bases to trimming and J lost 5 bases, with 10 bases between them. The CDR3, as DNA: TGTGCCAGCAGTTTTTTGGGAGGGACTGAAGCTTTCTTT. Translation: CASSFLGGTEAFF. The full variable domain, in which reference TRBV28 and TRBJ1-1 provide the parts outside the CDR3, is DVKVTQSSRYLVKRTGEKVFLECVQDMDHENMFWYRQDPGLGLRLIYFSYDVKMKEKGDIPEGYSVSREKKERFSLILESASTNQTSMYLCASSFLGGTEAFFGQGTRLTVV.

The CDR3 loop is CASSRDSGTQTRETQYF. DNA of the CDR3: TGTGCCAGCAGCCGAGACTCCGGGACTCAGACCCGAGAGACCCAGTACTTC. The chain recombines TRBV4-2 with TRBJ2-5; possibly TRBD2 for D (6 bases). The CDR3 length is 17 residues. Trimming pared 4 bases from V and 4 bases from J, leaving 22 bases between. The germline CDR1 and CDR2 sequences are LGHNA and YNFKEQ.

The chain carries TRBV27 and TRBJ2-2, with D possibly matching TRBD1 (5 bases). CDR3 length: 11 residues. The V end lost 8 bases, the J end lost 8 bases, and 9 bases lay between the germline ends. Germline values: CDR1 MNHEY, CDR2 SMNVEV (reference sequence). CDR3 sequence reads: CASGHTGELFF. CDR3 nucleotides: TGTGCCAGCGGACATACGGGGGAGCTGTTTTTT.

CDR3 amino acids: CASSLHIRREKLFF. The CDR3 DNA sequence: TGTGCCAGCAGCTTACACATTAGGAGGGAAAAACTGTTTTTT. The chain is built from TRBV28 and TRBJ1-4, with D uncertain. V was trimmed by 6 bases and J by 8 bases, leaving 16 bases between them. Germline V lookup: CDR1 MDHEN, CDR2 SYDVKM. CDR3 length: 14 residues.

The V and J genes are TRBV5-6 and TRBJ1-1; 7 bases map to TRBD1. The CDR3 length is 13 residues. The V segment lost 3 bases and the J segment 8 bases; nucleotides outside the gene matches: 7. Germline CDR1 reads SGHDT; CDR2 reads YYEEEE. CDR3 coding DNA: TGTGCCAGCAGCTCCTGGACAGGACCAGAAGCTTTCTTT. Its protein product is CASSSWTGPEAFF.

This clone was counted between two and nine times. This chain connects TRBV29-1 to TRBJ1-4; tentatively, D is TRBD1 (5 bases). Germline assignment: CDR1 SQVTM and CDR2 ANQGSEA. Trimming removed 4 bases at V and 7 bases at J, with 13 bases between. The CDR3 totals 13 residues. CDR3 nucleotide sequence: TGCAGCGTTGTTTGGGGTGGGGCTGAAAAACTGTTTTTT. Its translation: CSVVWGGAEKLFF. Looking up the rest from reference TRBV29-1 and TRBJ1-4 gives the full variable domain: SAVISQKPSRDICQRGTSLTIQCQVDSQVTMMFWYRQQPGQSLTLIATANQGSEATYESGFVIDKFPISRPNLTFSTLTVSNMSPEDSSIYLCSVVWGGAEKLFFGSGTQLSVL.

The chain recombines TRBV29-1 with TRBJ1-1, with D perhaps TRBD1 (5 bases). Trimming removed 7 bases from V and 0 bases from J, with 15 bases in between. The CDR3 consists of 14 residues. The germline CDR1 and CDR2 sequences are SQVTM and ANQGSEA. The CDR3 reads CSGANRFLNTEAFF. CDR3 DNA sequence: TGCAGCGGGGCTAACAGGTTCCTGAACACTGAAGCTTTCTTT.